The T cell receptor beta chain described here comes from a study of vaccination and CD4 T cells after COVID-19. Study overall: It was a median about 100 days after diagnosis, with a range of 35 to 161, that post-COVID samples were drawn. Study-wide findings and caveats: Post-vaccination reactive clonotypes (median approximately 36) did not differ significantly from post-infection (21).

As regards this clonotype: As yet, its antigen is unknown.

Treatment noted: roughly nine-day PBMC culture with coronavirus spike peptide pools or control peptides (ViraFEST assay). In germline, CDR1 is KGHSH, CDR2 LQKENI. J gave up 9 bases and V 3 bases, and 11 bases lay outside the gene matches. The CDR3 sequence is 15 residues long. The assay that was used to sequence DNA from cultured CD4+ T cells was the Oncomine TCR Beta short-read assay. Via MiXCR, TCRdb re-called the PCR reads, giving one row per CDR3 protein. This repertoire shows about 10,000 distinct CDR3 sequences, over 60% found once; its top ten account for about 8.8%. Source material: CD4+ T cells from blood, cultured in vitro. The V gene is TRBV18, the J gene TRBJ2-1; 7 bases line up with TRBD1. This receptor was taken from a human donor who had recovered from COVID-19. The CDR3 spells CASSPGRGIKSEQFF. As DNA, the CDR3 is TGTGCCAGCTCACCTGGCAGGGGGATTAAGAGTGAGCAGTTCTTC.